A single TCR beta chain is shown here with its context. These data come from a study of cytomegalovirus exposure and HLA in healthy donors. The CDR3 extends over 19 amino acids. Use of 60 Vbeta and 13 Jbeta primers characterized the PCR. Here immunoSEQ multiplex PCR was the method, and the copy in TCRdb shows in-frame clones only, minus some. The sample lists about 160,000 clones; 82% were seen once. The sequencing sample was made of PBMCs. The receptor's source is a girl aged 2-10 years in good health and CMV-seropositive. The chain combines TRBV1 with TRBJ2-6; the table calls TRBD2, which could not be checked here. TRBV1 counts as a pseudogene. CDR3 sequence: CTSSQVTLAGFTGANVLTF. CDR3 nucleotides: TGCACCAGCAGCCAAGTTACACTAGCGGGCTTTACTGGGGCCAACGTCCTGACTTTC.